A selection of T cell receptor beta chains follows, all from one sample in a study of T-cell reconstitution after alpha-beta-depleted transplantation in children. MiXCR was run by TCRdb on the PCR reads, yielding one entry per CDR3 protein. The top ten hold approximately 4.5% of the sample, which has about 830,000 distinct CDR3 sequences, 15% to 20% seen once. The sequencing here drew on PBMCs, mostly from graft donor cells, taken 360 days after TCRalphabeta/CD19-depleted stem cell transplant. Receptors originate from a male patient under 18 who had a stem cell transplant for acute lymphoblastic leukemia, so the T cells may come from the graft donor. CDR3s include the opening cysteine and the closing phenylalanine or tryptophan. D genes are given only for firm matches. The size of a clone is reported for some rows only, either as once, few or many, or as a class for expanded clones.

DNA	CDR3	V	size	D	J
TGTGCCAGCAGTTTAAGGGGTCAGAGGGAGCAGTACTTC	CASSLRGQREQYF	TRBV27	-	-	TRBJ2-7
TGTGCCATCAGTCCCCAAGAACGACGCGCGGACCCCGCGCAGTACTTC	CAISPQERRADPAQYF	TRBV10-3	-	-	TRBJ2-7
TGTGCCAGCACCCATCCGGGACTAGGGTACCCCTACGAGCAGTACTTC	CASTHPGLGYPYEQYF	TRBV11-2	few	TRBD2	TRBJ2-7
TGTGCCAGCAGCCTTTTACTAGCGGGACGCTACAATGAGCAGTTCTTC	CASSLLLAGRYNEQFF	TRBV3-1	-	TRBD2	TRBJ2-1
TGTGCCAGCAGCCGCCCGGGACTAGGCTACAATGAGCAGTTCTTC	CASSRPGLGYNEQFF	TRBV3-1	few	TRBD2	TRBJ2-1
TGCAGTGCTCCGGGACTAGCGTTGGGCAATGAGCAGTTCTTC	CSAPGLALGNEQFF	TRBV20-1	-	TRBD2	TRBJ2-1
TGTGCCAGCAGCGTGGGGACTAGCGGGGGCCTCGGAGAGACCCAGTACTTC	CASSVGTSGGLGETQYF	TRBV9	few	TRBD2	TRBJ2-5
TGCGCCAGCAGCTTGTCGTTGGGAGATTACGAGCAGTACTTC	CASSLSLGDYEQYF	TRBV5-1	few	-	TRBJ2-7
TGTGCCAGCCAATCGCCTAGCGGAATCGGAAACACAGATACGCAGTATTTT	CASQSPSGIGNTDTQYF	TRBV2	many	TRBD2	TRBJ2-3
TGCGCCAGCAGCTTGGCCAGTGCCCTCGAGCAGTACTTC	CASSLASALEQYF	TRBV5-1	many	-	TRBJ2-7
TGTGCCAGCACCCCAAGCGGAGGGTGGGATACGCAGTATTTT	CASTPSGGWDTQYF	TRBV7-9	-	-	TRBJ2-3
TGTGCCAGCTCACCATTTTATTCCCAGCCCCAGCATTTT	CASSPFYSQPQHF	TRBV18	-	-	TRBJ1-5
TGTGCCAGCAGTTCGGACAGGGGAGTCGGCGAGCAGTACTTC	CASSSDRGVGEQYF	TRBV12-3/TRBV12-4	many	TRBD1	TRBJ2-7